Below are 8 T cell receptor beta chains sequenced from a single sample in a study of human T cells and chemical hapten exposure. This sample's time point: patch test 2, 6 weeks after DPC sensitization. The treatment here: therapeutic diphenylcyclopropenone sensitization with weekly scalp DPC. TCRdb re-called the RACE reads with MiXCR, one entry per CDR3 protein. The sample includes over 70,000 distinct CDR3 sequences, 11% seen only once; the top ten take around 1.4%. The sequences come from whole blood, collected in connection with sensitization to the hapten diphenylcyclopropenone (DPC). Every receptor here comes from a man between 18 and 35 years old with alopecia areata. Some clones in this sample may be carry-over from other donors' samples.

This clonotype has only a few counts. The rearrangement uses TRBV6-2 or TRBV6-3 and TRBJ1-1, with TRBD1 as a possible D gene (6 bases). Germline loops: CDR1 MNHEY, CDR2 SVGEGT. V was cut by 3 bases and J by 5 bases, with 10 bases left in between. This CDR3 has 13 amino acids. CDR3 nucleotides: TGTGCCAGCAGTTATTTACAGGGAACTGAAGCTTTCTTT. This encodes CASSYLQGTEAFF.

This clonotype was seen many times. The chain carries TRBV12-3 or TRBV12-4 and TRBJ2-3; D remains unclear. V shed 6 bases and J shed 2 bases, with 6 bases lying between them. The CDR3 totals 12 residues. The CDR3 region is CASSAYTDTQYF. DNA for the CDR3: TGTGCCAGCAGCGCCTACACAGATACGCAGTATTTT.

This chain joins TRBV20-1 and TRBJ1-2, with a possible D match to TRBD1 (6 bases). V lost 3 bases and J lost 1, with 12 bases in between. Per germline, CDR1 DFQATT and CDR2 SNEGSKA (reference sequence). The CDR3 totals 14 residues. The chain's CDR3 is CSASRTASNYGYTF. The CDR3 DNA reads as TGCAGTGCTAGCCGGACAGCGAGTAACTATGGCTACACCTTC.

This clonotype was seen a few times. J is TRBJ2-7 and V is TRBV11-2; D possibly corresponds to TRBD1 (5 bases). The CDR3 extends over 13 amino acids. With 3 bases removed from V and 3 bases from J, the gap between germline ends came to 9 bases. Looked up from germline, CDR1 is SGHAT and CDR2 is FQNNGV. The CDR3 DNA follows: TGTGCCAGCAGCTTTGGGCAGGGCTACGAGCAGTACTTC. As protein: CASSFGQGYEQYF. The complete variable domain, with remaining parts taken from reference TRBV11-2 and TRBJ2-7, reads EAGVAQSPRYKIIEKRQSVAFWCNPISGHATLYWYQQILGQGPKLLIQFQNNGVVDDSQLPKDRFSAERLKGVDSTLKIQPAKLEDSAVYLCASSFGQGYEQYFGPGTRLTVT.

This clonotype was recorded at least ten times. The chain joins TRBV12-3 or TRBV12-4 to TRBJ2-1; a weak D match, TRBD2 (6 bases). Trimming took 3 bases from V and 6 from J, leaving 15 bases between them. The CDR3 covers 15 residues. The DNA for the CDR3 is TGTGCCAGCAGTTTTGACGGAGGGGCCCTCAATGAGCAGTTCTTC. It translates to CASSFDGGALNEQFF.

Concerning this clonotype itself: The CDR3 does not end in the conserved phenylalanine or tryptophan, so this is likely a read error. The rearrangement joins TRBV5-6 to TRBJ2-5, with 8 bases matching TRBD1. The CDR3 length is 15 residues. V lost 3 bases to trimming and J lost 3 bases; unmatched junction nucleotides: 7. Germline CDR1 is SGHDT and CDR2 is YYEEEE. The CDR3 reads CASSSQPGGEETQYL. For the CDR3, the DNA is TGTGCCAGCAGCTCTCAGCCAGGGGGCGAAGAGACCCAGTACCTC.

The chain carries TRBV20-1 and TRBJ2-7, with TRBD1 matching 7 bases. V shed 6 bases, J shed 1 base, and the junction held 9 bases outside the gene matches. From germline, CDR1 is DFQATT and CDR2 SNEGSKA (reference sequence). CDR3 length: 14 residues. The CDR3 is CSASFGTESYEQYF. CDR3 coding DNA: TGCAGTGCCTCTTTCGGGACAGAGTCCTACGAGCAGTACTTC.

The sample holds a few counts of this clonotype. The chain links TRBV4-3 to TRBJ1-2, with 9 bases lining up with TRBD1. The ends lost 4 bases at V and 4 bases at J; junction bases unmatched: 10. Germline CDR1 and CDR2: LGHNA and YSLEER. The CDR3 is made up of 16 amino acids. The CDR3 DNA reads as TGCGCCAGCAGCCCAAATCGGGACAGGGTTCGCTATGGCTACACCTTC. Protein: CASSPNRDRVRYGYTF.